These 4 T cell receptor beta chains were sequenced from one sample in a study of cytomegalovirus exposure and HLA in healthy donors. PCR amplification relied on 60 Vbeta primers (plus 13 Jbeta primers). Profiled with immunoSEQ multiplex PCR; TCRdb holds only in-frame clones, not every one. The table shows fewer than 250,000 clones, with 65% to 80% occurring only once. Material: PBMCs. Source of these receptors: a man aged 25-45 years in good health and CMV-seropositive.

V is TRBV7-9 and J is TRBJ2-6; a weak D match, TRBD2 (6 bases). Germline-derived CDR1 and CDR2 are SEHNR and FQNEAQ (reference sequence). The V gene lost 3 bases and the J gene lost 1 base, with 7 bases spanning the gap. The CDR3 runs to 15 residues. Written as DNA, the CDR3 is TGTGCCAGCAGCTTGGGGGGATCTGGGGCCAACGTCCTGACTTTC. Encoded protein: CASSLGGSGANVLTF.

This clone was detected a few times. The V and J genes are TRBV7-9 and TRBJ1-1, with no clear D. The CDR3 spans 15 residues. The germline CDR1 and CDR2 sequences are SEHNR and FQNEAQ (reference sequence). V was shortened by 0 bases and J by 3 bases, with 11 bases between the two germline ends. The CDR3 sequence is CASSLAGPRDTEAFF. CDR3 in DNA: TGTGCCAGCAGCTTAGCGGGCCCCCGTGACACTGAAGCTTTCTTT.

This clone was picked up one time. This chain connects TRBV4-2 to TRBJ1-2; TRBD1 aligns across 7 bases. Germline values: CDR1 LGHNA, CDR2 YNFKEQ. This CDR3 region has 17 residues. J gave up 2 bases and V 0 bases, and 9 bases lay outside the gene matches. The CDR3 here is CASSQEGPGTANYGYTF. The CDR3 DNA is TGTGCCAGCAGCCAAGAGGGGCCCGGGACAGCAAACTATGGCTACACCTTC.

The rearrangement joins TRBV9 to TRBJ2-7; 11 bases fit TRBD2. V trimming: 3 bases; J trimming: 4 bases; junction bases outside the gene matches: 9. CDR1 is SGDLS and CDR2 is YYNGEE in the germline V gene. This CDR3 comprises 16 residues. Here the CDR3 DNA reads TGTGCCAGCAGCGCCGGACTAGCGGGCTTCTGGTACGAGCAGTACTTC. Residues: CASSAGLAGFWYEQYF.